This T cell receptor (beta chain) was observed in a study of vaccination and CD4 T cells after COVID-19. Overall study: Convalescent participants consisted of six males and four females, two being Hispanic. Post-COVID draws followed diagnosis by a median 101 days (range 35 to 161). Cultures acting as controls obtained a CEFX pool, an HIV-1 Nef pool, or no peptide.

Oncomine TCR Beta short-read sequencing was applied to DNA from cultured CD4+ T cells. Once CD4+ T cells had been cultured, genomic DNA was extracted from them. MiXCR was run by TCRdb on the PCR reads, yielding one entry per CDR3 protein. The profile shows tens of thousands of distinct CDR3 sequences, 32% of them singletons. The time point denotes: late sampling 161 to 241 days after vaccination in a few convalescent patients. Treatment specified: approximately nine-day PBMC culture with coronavirus spike peptide pools or control peptides (ViraFEST assay). This clonotype was found a few times. Its antigen is currently unknown. V lost 10 bases and J lost 0; bases outside the gene matches: 10. The germline gives CDR1 KGHDR, CDR2 SFDVKD. This CDR3 has 15 residues.

The chain employs TRBV24-1 and TRBJ2-7; TRBD1 matches 8 bases. Sequences were derived from CD4+ T cells from blood, cultured in vitro, sampled about 7 months after SARS-CoV-2 vaccination. The TCR sequence derives from a human donor who had recovered from COVID-19. The DNA for the CDR3 is TGTGCCACTCGTGACCGGGACAGGAGCTCCTACGAGCAGTACTTC. Translated: CATRDRDRSSYEQYF.